This T cell receptor (beta chain) was retrieved from a study of blood T cells in healthy people across ages. V was clipped by 0 bases and J by 4 bases; unmatched bases: 6. This CDR3 has 16 residues. Looked up from germline, CDR1 is MNHNS and CDR2 is SASEGT. PCR was performed a second time for about 6 to 12 cycles using a sample-barcoded 5' primer and a J-beta primer mix. MiXCR, applied by TCRdb to the 5' RACE reads, yields one record per CDR3 protein. This table has more than 900,000 distinct CDR3 sequences, 29% appearing once. These same records also appear under a second study, on T cells of mothers and their children. That report notes: Extracted RNA, in its entirety, went into cDNA synthesis at roughly 1.4 ug per 15 ul.

The material sequenced was blood. The receptor was isolated from a woman aged 35 to 49 in good health. The chain couples TRBV6-1 to TRBJ2-3; TRBD2 agrees at 8 bases. CDR3 DNA: TGTGCCAGCAGTGAAGCGCGACGGGGGGGCTCAGATACGCAGTATTTT. Translated: CASSEARRGGSDTQYF.